This note documents a single TCR beta chain sequence. Antigen specificity is unknown. The sample is drawn from a study of shared clonotypes between healthy human individuals. Overall study context: Plates per donor: three CD4 naive, three CD4 memory, two CD8 naive, one CD8 memory. Study-wide results and limits: Clonotypes shared by all four sorted-subset donors had higher generation probabilities than non-shared clonotypes.

Trimming pared 1 base from V and 7 bases from J, leaving 7 bases between. CDR3 length equals 13 residues. Germline V lookup: CDR1 MNHEY, CDR2 SMNVEV (reference sequence). The method was immunoSEQ multiplex PCR; TCRdb's version includes in-frame clones alone and lacks a portion of them. The table has more than 2 million clones, around 93% seen once; the top ten hold around 1.7%. CD45RO-negative cells were positively selected for CCR7, leaving out terminally differentiated effector memory CD45RA+ cells. Every donor was a Caucasian adult from Nashville, Tennessee. The sequencing input was naive CD8+ T cells from PBMCs. V and J are TRBV27 and TRBJ2-2; D gene uncertain. The clonotype comes from a man aged 18 to 29 in good health. Some clones in this sample may be carry-over from other donors' samples. This CDR3 is CASSLWGSGELFF. CDR3 nucleotides: TGTGCCAGCAGTTTATGGGGAAGCGGGGAGCTGTTTTTT.